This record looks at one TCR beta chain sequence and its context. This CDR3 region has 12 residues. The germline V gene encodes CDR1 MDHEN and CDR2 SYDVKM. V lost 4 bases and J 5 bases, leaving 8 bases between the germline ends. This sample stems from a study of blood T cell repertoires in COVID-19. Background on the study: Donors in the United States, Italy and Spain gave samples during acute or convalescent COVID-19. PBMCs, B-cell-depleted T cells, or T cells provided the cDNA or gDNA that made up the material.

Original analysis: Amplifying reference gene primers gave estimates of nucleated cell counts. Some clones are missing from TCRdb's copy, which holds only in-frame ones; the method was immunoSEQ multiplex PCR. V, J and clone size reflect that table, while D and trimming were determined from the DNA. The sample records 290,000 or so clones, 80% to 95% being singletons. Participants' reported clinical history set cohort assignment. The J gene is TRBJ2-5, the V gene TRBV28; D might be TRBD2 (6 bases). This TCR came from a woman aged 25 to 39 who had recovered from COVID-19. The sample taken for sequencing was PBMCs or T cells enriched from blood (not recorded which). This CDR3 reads CASSSGRETQYF. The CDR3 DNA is TGTGCCAGCAGTTCTGGGAGGGAGACCCAGTACTTC.